What follows are 32 T cell receptor beta chains derived from one specimen sequenced in a study of blood T cell repertoires in COVID-19 (TCRdb year 2020). Libraries were built with the immunoSEQ multiplex PCR assay. What TCRdb holds here is the immuneACCESS table cut down to in-frame rearrangements. Part of the clones is not present; checked against another copy, under half of the missing clones reflect an unresolved V gene, and the others are unexplained. This sample has about 25,000 clones in its table, and around 75% of those were observed once. The ten largest clones capture approximately 60% of the sample. Sequencing was performed on peripheral blood. These receptors all stem from a woman of 80 years or more with acute or convalescent COVID-19.

This chain links TRBV5-1 with TRBJ2-7; 8 nucleotides match TRBD1. This CDR3 region has 15 residues. The V and J ends lost 0 bases and 4 bases, in that order; junction bases with no gene match: 6. The germline CDR1 and CDR2 sequences are SGHRS and YFSETQ. The CDR3 DNA is TGCGCCAGCAGCTTGGGAGGGACAGGAAAATACGAGCAGTACTTC. Protein: CASSLGGTGKYEQYF.

The chain uses TRBV12-3 or TRBV12-4 and TRBJ1-2; tentative D call: TRBD1 (6 bases). V was trimmed by 6 bases and J by 8 bases, leaving 16 bases between them. The CDR3 loop spans 13 amino acids. The CDR3 is CASSPSGEGGYTF. DNA for the CDR3: TGTGCCAGCAGCCCTTCAGGGGAAGGCGGCTACACCTTC.

The chain carries TRBV5-1 and TRBJ2-7, with no clear D. Deletions cut 0 bases from V and 6 bases from J, with 13 bases between. Germline V CDR1 and CDR2: SGHRS, YFSETQ. The CDR3 is made up of 14 amino acids. DNA for the CDR3: TGCGCCAGCAGCTTGGGGCAGGAAATTCCCGAGCAGTACTTC. Protein: CASSLGQEIPEQYF.

The V and J genes are TRBV9 and TRBJ2-5; TRBD2 is a possible D gene (5 bases). Germline-derived CDR1 and CDR2 are SGDLS and YYNGEE. V lost 2 bases and J lost 4, with 9 bases in between. The CDR3 consists of 13 residues. This CDR3 is CASSVQLGETQYF. The CDR3 nucleotides are TGTGCCAGCAGCGTTCAACTAGGAGAGACCCAGTACTTC.

This sequence joins TRBV7-2 and TRBJ1-2, with D possibly being TRBD1 (5 bases). This CDR3 comprises 15 residues. V lost 4 bases to trimming and J lost 4 bases, with 16 bases between them. Germline CDR1 and CDR2: SGHTA and FQGNSA. The CDR3 region has the DNA TGTGCCAGCAGCTCCCGGGGGAGCATGGGCTATGGCTACACCTTC. Its translation is CASSSRGSMGYGYTF. Complete variable domain (other parts from reference TRBV7-2 and TRBJ1-2): GAGVSQSPSNKVTEKGKDVELRCDPISGHTALYWYRQSLGQGLEFLIYFQGNSAPDKSGLPSDRFSAERTGGSVSTLTIQRTQQEDSAVYLCASSSRGSMGYGYTFGSGTRLTVV.

The rearrangement uses TRBV7-2 and TRBJ2-7, with 7 bases lining up with TRBD2. CDR3 size: 16 residues. Germline values: CDR1 SGHTA, CDR2 FQGNSA. Unmatched junction bases numbered 12, after V lost 5 bases and J lost 2 bases. This chain's CDR3 is CASSPTTSANAYEQYF. The CDR3, as DNA: TGTGCCAGCAGCCCAACAACTAGCGCGAACGCCTACGAGCAGTACTTC.

V usage is TRBV29-1 and J usage is TRBJ2-7, with 7 bases aligning to TRBD1. The CDR3 covers 13 residues. J gave up 3 bases and V 5 bases, and 7 bases lay outside the gene matches. CDR1 SQVTM and CDR2 ANQGSEA come from the germline V gene. In nucleotides, the CDR3 is TGCAGCGTTAGGGACAGTCGTTACTACGAGCAGTACTTC. Translating it yields CSVRDSRYYEQYF.

The chain is built from TRBV7-2 and TRBJ2-1, with 9 bases matching TRBD2. Trimming removed 4 bases from V and 0 bases from J; junction bases left unmatched: 4. Germline loops: CDR1 SGHTA, CDR2 FQGNSA. The CDR3 is 16 amino acids. CDR3 sequence reads: CASSSFSGSSYNEQFF. The CDR3, as DNA: TGTGCCAGCAGCTCCTTTAGCGGGAGCTCCTACAATGAGCAGTTCTTC. Full variable domain (outside the CDR3, taken from reference TRBV7-2 and TRBJ2-1): GAGVSQSPSNKVTEKGKDVELRCDPISGHTALYWYRQSLGQGLEFLIYFQGNSAPDKSGLPSDRFSAERTGGSVSTLTIQRTQQEDSAVYLCASSSFSGSSYNEQFFGPGTRLTVL.

The chain links TRBV7-2 to TRBJ2-1, with TRBD2 matching over 7 bases. With 1 base clipped from V and 0 bases from J, the junction kept 9 bases outside the gene matches. This CDR3 has 18 amino acids. Germline lookup yields CDR1 SGHTA and CDR2 FQGNSA. CDR3 coding DNA: TGTGCCAGCAGCTTAGGTTTTGCGGGAGCGGGCTCCTACAATGAGCAGTTCTTC. This sequence encodes CASSLGFAGAGSYNEQFF.

The V call is TRBV7-3, the J call TRBJ2-1; maybe TRBD1 (6 bases). The CDR3 sequence is 15 residues long. Germline CDR1 is SGHTA and CDR2 is FQGTGA. Between the trimmed V and J ends, which lost 5 bases and 5 bases, there was a span of 16 bases. This CDR3 is CASSPGPGQHNEQFF. The CDR3 DNA reads TGTGCCAGCAGCCCCGGTCCGGGACAACACAATGAGCAGTTCTTC.

The chain links TRBV25-1 to TRBJ2-1; 7 nucleotides agree with TRBD1. Germline V gives CDR1 MGHDK, CDR2 SYGVNS. CDR3 size: 14 residues. V gave up 2 bases and J gave up 7 bases; unmatched junction bases: 5. The CDR3 DNA reads TGTGCCAGCAGTGAAGGGACAGTTTCAAATGAGCAGTTCTTC. Translated: CASSEGTVSNEQFF.

The V call is TRBV7-9, the J call TRBJ2-2; TRBD1 aligns across 7 bases. The CDR3 extends over 16 amino acids. CDR1 and CDR2 (germline): SEHNR, FQNEAQ (reference sequence). V was clipped by 2 bases and J by 0 bases; unmatched bases: 3. CDR3 DNA: TGTGCCAGCAGCTTACCCCAGGGGGCGAACACCGGGGAGCTGTTTTTT. Its protein product is CASSLPQGANTGELFF.

The rearrangement uses TRBV7-6 and TRBJ1-2, with a possible D match to TRBD1 (6 bases). Between the trimmed V and J ends, which lost 0 bases and 2 bases, there was a span of 10 bases. This CDR3 is 15 amino acids long. From germline, CDR1 is SGHVS and CDR2 FNYEAQ. The CDR3: CASSLARGTNYGYTF. The CDR3 region has the DNA TGTGCCAGCAGCTTAGCAAGAGGGACAAACTATGGCTACACCTTC.

This clone was seen more than once but under ten times. DNA for the CDR3: TGTGCCAGCAGCCCCTCGGGGGGGCCTAATGAAAAACTGTTTTTT. Residues: CASSPSGGPNEKLFF. This chain links TRBV7-3 with TRBJ1-4; tentatively, D is TRBD1 (6 bases). CDR1 is SGHTA, CDR2 FQGTGA, per germline. The CDR3 is 15 amino acids. V shed 5 bases and J shed 3 bases, with 13 bases lying between them.

The V call is TRBV12-3 or TRBV12-4, the J call TRBJ1-4; no definite D call. The CDR3 extends over 12 amino acids. V was clipped by 0 bases and J by 8 bases, with 4 bases between them. CDR3: CASSLAREKLFF. In DNA, the CDR3 is TGTGCCAGCAGTTTAGCGCGAGAAAAACTGTTTTTT.

The chain couples TRBV11-2 to TRBJ2-7; 14 bases align to TRBD2. Per the germline V gene, CDR1 is SGHAT and CDR2 is FQNNGV. Losses at the gene ends were 5 bases for V and 4 bases for J; bases not matched to a gene: 4. There are 15 residues in the CDR3. The CDR3 region is CASSPGTSGSYEQYF. Here the CDR3 DNA reads TGTGCCAGCAGCCCTGGGACTAGCGGGAGTTACGAGCAGTACTTC.

The chain couples TRBV7-9 to TRBJ1-3; D is ambiguous. V lost 10 bases to trimming and J lost 3 bases, with 7 bases between them. Germline V gives CDR1 SEHNR, CDR2 FQNEAQ (reference sequence). This CDR3 is 11 amino acids long. CDR3 DNA: TGTGCCATCCCAATTGGAAACACCATATATTTT. Translating it yields CAIPIGNTIYF.

The V call is TRBV7-9, the J call TRBJ1-2; TRBD1 agrees at 9 bases. With 7 bases clipped from V and 8 bases from J, the junction kept 11 bases outside the gene matches. Looked up from germline, CDR1 is SEHNR and CDR2 is FQNEAQ (reference sequence). The CDR3 loop spans 14 amino acids. The CDR3 nucleotides read TGTGCCAGCACCCTTGGGGGGACAGGGAAGGGCTACACCTTC. Its translation is CASTLGGTGKGYTF. Filled out from reference TRBV7-9 and TRBJ1-2, the complete variable domain reads DTGVSQNPRHKITKRGQNVTFRCDPISEHNRLYWYRQTLGQGPEFLTYFQNEAQLEKSRLLSDRFSAERPKGSFSTLEIQRTEQGDSAMYLCASTLGGTGKGYTFGSGTRLTVV.

The rearrangement joins TRBV5-1 to TRBJ1-1; 7 bases agree with TRBD1. This CDR3 comprises 16 residues. Germline CDR1 is SGHRS and CDR2 is YFSETQ. V gave up 3 bases and J gave up 4 bases; unmatched junction bases: 12. The CDR3 bases are TGCGCCAGCAGCTCGCTACAGGGGAGGAGGGGCACTGAAGCTTTCTTT. It translates to CASSSLQGRRGTEAFF. The entire variable domain, with the rest obtained from reference TRBV5-1 and TRBJ1-1, is as follows: KAGVTQTPRYLIKTRGQQVTLSCSPISGHRSVSWYQQTPGQGLQFLFEYFSETQRNKGNFPGRFSGRQFSNSRSEMNVSTLELGDSALYLCASSSLQGRRGTEAFFGQGTRLTVV.

This clone appeared a single time. The chain employs TRBV30 and TRBJ1-6; D is unclear. Trimming left V 3 bases short and J 6 bases short, with 6 bases between. The CDR3 covers 12 residues. CDR1 and CDR2 (germline): GTSNPN, SVGIG (reference sequence). CDR3 nucleotides: TGTGCCTGGAGCGACTCTAATTCACCCCTCCACTTT. Translating it yields CAWSDSNSPLHF.

The rearrangement links TRBV27 to TRBJ2-1; 8 nucleotides match TRBD2. The V gene end was trimmed by 11 bases and the J gene end by 4 bases; junction bases not matched to a gene: 16. Germline V lookup: CDR1 MNHEY, CDR2 SMNVEV (reference sequence). CDR3 length: 16 amino acids. CDR3 amino acids: CALSGTRLLRYNEQFF. The CDR3 DNA follows: TGTGCCCTCTCCGGGACTAGATTGTTGCGATACAATGAGCAGTTCTTC.

The chain joins TRBV12-5 to TRBJ2-3; 10 bases align to TRBD1. CDR3 length: 15 residues. CDR1 and CDR2 (germline): LGHNT, FRNRAP. V lost 6 bases to trimming and J lost 1 base; unmatched junction nucleotides: 4. The DNA for the CDR3 is TGTGCTAGTGGAGCCGGGACAGGGGGCACAGATACGCAGTATTTT. Its translation is CASGAGTGGTDTQYF.

V usage is TRBV19 and J usage is TRBJ2-1, with TRBD1 identical over 7 bases. Germline-derived CDR1 and CDR2 are LNHDA and SQIVND (reference sequence). The CDR3 extends over 15 amino acids. After removal of 5 bases from V and 4 bases from J, the junction contained 8 bases not matched to a gene. This chain's CDR3 is CASSSQGVIYNEQFF. The CDR3, as DNA: TGTGCCAGTAGTTCCCAGGGGGTCATTTACAATGAGCAGTTCTTC.

The rearrangement uses TRBV5-4 and TRBJ2-7, with D maybe TRBD2 (5 bases). Germline assignment: CDR1 SGHNT and CDR2 YYREEE (reference sequence). The CDR3 totals 16 residues. Trimming took 7 bases from V and 3 from J, leaving 23 bases between them. In nucleotides, the CDR3 is TGTGCCAGCTCCTTGGGTGGGGAAGCGGCGGTCTACGAGCAGTACTTC. Translation gives CASSLGGEAAVYEQYF.

The rearrangement uses TRBV19 and TRBJ2-7; 11 positions agree with TRBD2. Germline assignment: CDR1 LNHDA and CDR2 SQIVND (reference sequence). The length of the CDR3 is 15 residues. J was trimmed by 3 bases and V by 3 bases; bases with no gene match: 4. The CDR3 DNA reads as TGTGCCAGTAGTATTAGACTAGCGGGGAGCTACGAGCAGTACTTC. It is translated as CASSIRLAGSYEQYF.

J is TRBJ2-7 and V is TRBV5-5; 7 bases agree with TRBD1. Trimming at V came to 6 bases and at J to 2 bases, leaving 8 bases not matched to a gene. CDR1 is SGHKS and CDR2 is YYEKEE in the germline V gene (reference sequence). This CDR3 is built from 14 residues. The CDR3 DNA reads TGTGCCAGCACCCCTACAGGGGTTACCTACGAGCAGTACTTC. Protein: CASTPTGVTYEQYF.

This clone was detected a few times. Here the CDR3 reads CASSFLPGTYNEQFF. CDR3 sequence (DNA): TGTGCCAGCAGTTTTCTCCCAGGCACCTACAATGAGCAGTTCTTC. The chain is built from TRBV27 and TRBJ2-1, with no clear D. V shed 3 bases and J shed 2 bases, with 11 bases lying between them. This CDR3 spans 15 amino acids. The germline V gene has CDR1 MNHEY and CDR2 SMNVEV (reference sequence).

This clone was seen only a few times. The chain has TRBV7-9 and TRBJ1-4; TRBD1 aligns across 10 bases. The V gene end was trimmed by 5 bases and the J gene end by 8 bases; junction bases not matched to a gene: 5. The CDR3 has 14 amino acids. Per the germline V gene, CDR1 is SEHNR and CDR2 is FQNEAQ (reference sequence). The CDR3 DNA reads TGTGCCAGCAGCCAGGGACAGGGGAGCGAAAAACTGTTTTTT. Encoded protein: CASSQGQGSEKLFF.

The chain combines TRBV19 with TRBJ1-4; TRBD1 aligns across 12 bases. Germline assignment: CDR1 LNHDA and CDR2 SQIVND (reference sequence). V was clipped by 4 bases and J by 8 bases; unmatched bases: 8. This CDR3 is built from 16 residues. CDR3 sequence (DNA): TGTGCCAGTAGTAACCGGGACAGGGGGCGCGAGGAAAAACTGTTTTTT. Its translation: CASSNRDRGREEKLFF. Full variable domain (outside the CDR3, taken from reference TRBV19 and TRBJ1-4): DGGITQSPKYLFRKEGQNVTLSCEQNLNHDAMYWYRQDPGQGLRLIYYSQIVNDFQKGDIAEGYSVSREKKESFPLTVTSAQKNPTAFYLCASSNRDRGREEKLFFGSGTQLSVL.

V usage is TRBV11-3 and J usage is TRBJ2-3; 9 nucleotides align to TRBD2. In germline, CDR1 is SGHNT, CDR2 YENEEA. There are 16 residues in the CDR3. J lost 2 bases, V lost 1 base, and 4 bases had no gene match. The CDR3 is CASSLGLAANTDTQYF. The CDR3 nucleotides are TGTGCCAGCAGCTTAGGACTAGCGGCCAACACAGATACGCAGTATTTT. The whole variable domain, filled in from reference TRBV11-3 and TRBJ2-3, reads EAGVVQSPRYKIIEKKQPVAFWCNPISGHNTLYWYLQNLGQGPELLIRYENEEAVDDSQLPKDRFSAERLKGVDSTLKIQPAELGDSAVYLCASSLGLAANTDTQYFGPGTRLTVL.

This clone appeared once. The chain joins TRBV5-1 to TRBJ1-1; D is uncertain. V lost 1 base and J 3 bases, leaving 10 bases between the germline ends. Germline CDR1 and CDR2: SGHRS and YFSETQ. The CDR3 is 14 amino acids. CDR3 region: CASSLRGPDTEAFF. CDR3 bases: TGCGCCAGCAGCTTGCGGGGTCCGGACACTGAAGCTTTCTTT. Drawing the rest from reference TRBV5-1 and TRBJ1-1, the complete variable domain is KAGVTQTPRYLIKTRGQQVTLSCSPISGHRSVSWYQQTPGQGLQFLFEYFSETQRNKGNFPGRFSGRQFSNSRSEMNVSTLELGDSALYLCASSLRGPDTEAFFGQGTRLTVV.

The rearrangement joins TRBV18 to TRBJ2-5, with 12 bases identical to TRBD2. V shed 3 bases, J shed 4 bases, and the junction held 18 bases outside the gene matches. The CDR3 totals 20 residues. Germline V gives CDR1 KGHSH, CDR2 LQKENI. CDR3 in amino acids: CASSPILLTSGGGVGETQYF. In nucleotides, the CDR3 is TGTGCCAGCTCACCGATCCTTTTGACTAGCGGGGGTGGAGTCGGAGAGACCCAGTACTTC. The variable domain in full, with the rest retrieved from reference TRBV18 and TRBJ2-5, is NAGVMQNPRHLVRRRGQEARLRCSPMKGHSHVYWYRQLPEEGLKFMVYLQKENIIDESGMPKERFSAEFPKEGPSILRIQQVVRGDSAAYFCASSPILLTSGGGVGETQYFGPGTRLLVL.